A single sample gave rise to the 15 T cell receptor beta chains below, sequenced in a study of T cell repertoires in cytomegalovirus infection. MiXCR, run by TCRdb on the reads, gives a single entry per CDR3 protein. The sample carries about 260,000 distinct CDR3 sequences, roughly 10% recorded once. The sample taken for sequencing was PBMCs. The receptors here all came from a human donor in good health (CMV status not recorded). Some clones in this sample may be carry-over from other donors' samples.

This clonotype has ten or more counts. The chain has TRBV7-2 and TRBJ2-1; 10 bases fit TRBD2. Germline V gene sequence: CDR1 SGHTA, CDR2 FQGNSA. There are 17 residues in the CDR3. Trimming took 1 base from V and 0 from J; bases not matched to a gene: 3. The CDR3 nucleotides are TGTGCCAGCAGCTTAGTGGCTAGCGGGGGCTCCTACAATGAGCAGTTCTTC. Translated: CASSLVASGGSYNEQFF.

This clonotype was seen ten or more times. V is TRBV20-1 and J is TRBJ2-1, with 9 nucleotides matching TRBD2. This CDR3 contains 13 residues. Germline values: CDR1 DFQATT, CDR2 SNEGSKA (reference sequence). J was trimmed by 9 bases and V by 6 bases; bases with no gene match: 9. The CDR3 sequence: CSAPQGAGGEQFF. The CDR3 nucleotides read TGCAGTGCCCCCCAGGGAGCGGGAGGTGAGCAGTTCTTC.

This clonotype was observed many times. V gene TRBV7-2 combines with J gene TRBJ1-2, with D unclear. Germline lookup yields CDR1 SGHTA and CDR2 FQGNSA. This CDR3 has 14 amino acids. V dropped 5 bases and J dropped 1 base, with 11 bases sitting between them. As DNA, the CDR3 is TGTGCCAGCAGCAGGGTGGGCTATAACTATGGCTACACCTTC. Encoded protein: CASSRVGYNYGYTF.

V and J are TRBV19 and TRBJ2-5; D is unclear. The V gene lost 5 bases and the J gene lost 0 bases, with 7 bases spanning the gap. Looked up from germline, CDR1 is LNHDA and CDR2 is SQIVND (reference sequence). The CDR3 spans 13 residues. DNA for the CDR3: TGTGCCAGTAGTCACCCTTACCAAGAGACCCAGTACTTC. This codes for CASSHPYQETQYF.

The table lists this clonotype with many counts. The rearrangement joins TRBV7-2 to TRBJ2-7; 7 positions match TRBD1. Germline V CDR1 and CDR2: SGHTA, FQGNSA. Trimming at V came to 2 bases and at J to 2 bases, leaving 9 bases not matched to a gene. The CDR3 is 16 amino acids. The CDR3 DNA follows: TGTGCCAGCAGCTTAAGCATCGGACAGGTGACCTACGAGCAGTACTTC. This codes for CASSLSIGQVTYEQYF.

This chain uses TRBV7-2 with TRBJ2-7; 10 positions match TRBD2. The length of the CDR3 is 14 residues. V lost 7 bases to trimming and J lost 3 bases; unmatched junction nucleotides: 6. The germline gives CDR1 SGHTA, CDR2 FQGNSA. The CDR3, as DNA: TGTGCCAGCATCTCTAGCGGGGGAAACTACGAGCAGTACTTC. It codes for CASISSGGNYEQYF.

In its sample, this clonotype was seen many times. The J gene is TRBJ1-6, the V gene TRBV7-2, with a tentative D call TRBD1 (6 bases). The germline V gene encodes CDR1 SGHTA and CDR2 FQGNSA. This CDR3 region has 18 residues. V lost 5 bases and J 10 bases, leaving 27 bases between the germline ends. The CDR3 loop reads CASSPRIPHTGAQSPLHF. The CDR3 coding sequence is TGTGCCAGCAGCCCCCGGATCCCACACACGGGGGCTCAATCACCCCTCCACTTT.

This clonotype appeared many times. This chain's CDR3 is CASSPRTGKTSGANVLTF. The CDR3 DNA is TGTGCCAGCAGCCCCCGGACAGGGAAGACTTCTGGGGCCAACGTCCTGACTTTC. The chain couples TRBV7-9 to TRBJ2-6; 8 bases agree with TRBD1. The J segment lost 1 base and the V segment lost 5 bases, leaving 10 bases of the junction unmatched. CDR3 size: 18 residues. Germline CDR1 and CDR2: SEHNR and FQNEAQ (reference sequence).

This clonotype was found many times. The chain links TRBV7-8 to TRBJ2-5; TRBD2 agrees at 12 bases. The CDR3 length is 21 residues. J was trimmed by 0 bases and V by 2 bases; bases with no gene match: 16. CDR1 and CDR2 from the germline V gene are SGHVS and FQNEAQ. The CDR3 here is CASSLFLSIGRLAGDQETQYF. CDR3 nucleotide sequence: TGTGCCAGCAGCTTATTTCTTTCTATTGGCCGACTAGCGGGAGACCAAGAGACCCAGTACTTC.

This clonotype was counted only a few times. The V call is TRBV28, the J call TRBJ1-6; 8 nucleotides match TRBD1. V was clipped by 8 bases and J by 8 bases; unmatched bases: 11. The CDR3 is 15 amino acids. The germline gives CDR1 MDHEN, CDR2 SYDVKM. CDR3 nucleotide sequence: TGTGCCAGCCTACTGGACAGGGCTGAGCATTCACCCCTCCACTTT. It translates to CASLLDRAEHSPLHF.

This clonotype appeared many times. This may come from a read error, since a much larger clone is one base off. The CDR3 loop reads CASSLVNNEQFF. In DNA form, the CDR3 reads TGTGCCAGCAGCTTAGTCAACAATGAGCAGTTCTTC. V is TRBV7-8 and J is TRBJ2-1, with D hard to call. Germline CDR1 and CDR2: SGHVS and FQNEAQ. The CDR3 extends over 12 amino acids. Trimming removed 1 base at V and 5 bases at J, with 3 bases between.

V gene TRBV11-2 combines with J gene TRBJ1-2; possible D gene TRBD1, 5 bases. The CDR3 contains 17 residues. The ends were cut back, 5 bases at V and 6 bases at J, with 25 bases in the middle. CDR1 SGHAT and CDR2 FQNNGV come from the germline V gene. The CDR3 region has the DNA TGTGCCAGCAGCCTTAACACACTGGAAGGGGTCGGACATGGCTACACCTTC. Protein sequence: CASSLNTLEGVGHGYTF. Full variable domain (remainder filled in from reference TRBV11-2 and TRBJ1-2): EAGVAQSPRYKIIEKRQSVAFWCNPISGHATLYWYQQILGQGPKLLIQFQNNGVVDDSQLPKDRFSAERLKGVDSTLKIQPAKLEDSAVYLCASSLNTLEGVGHGYTFGSGTRLTVV.

Many counts were recorded for this clonotype. This chain joins TRBV11-2 and TRBJ1-6, with D possibly TRBD1 on 5 matching bases. The germline V gene has CDR1 SGHAT and CDR2 FQNNGV. This CDR3 has 18 residues. V was pared by 0 bases and J by 0 bases, with 12 bases between. Written as DNA, the CDR3 is TGTGCCAGCAGCTTAGATCCGGGGGGGAGCTCCTATAATTCACCCCTCCACTTT. Its translation: CASSLDPGGSSYNSPLHF.

This clonotype was seen at least ten times. The V and J genes are TRBV6-2 or TRBV6-3 and TRBJ2-1; 9 nucleotides align to TRBD1. V shed 5 bases, J shed 3 bases, and the junction held 5 bases outside the gene matches. CDR3 length: 15 amino acids. The germline CDR1 and CDR2 sequences are MNHEY and SVGEGT. The CDR3 here is CASSKQGANYNEQFF. CDR3 coding DNA: TGTGCCAGCAGTAAACAGGGGGCGAACTACAATGAGCAGTTCTTC.

This clonotype occurred many times. The rearrangement uses TRBV19 and TRBJ1-1; D is ambiguous. In germline, CDR1 is LNHDA, CDR2 SQIVND (reference sequence). V was trimmed by 6 bases and J by 8 bases, leaving 10 bases between them. This CDR3 contains 11 residues. The CDR3 loop reads CASRLTDEAFF. As DNA, the CDR3 is TGTGCCAGTAGGCTAACGGACGAAGCTTTCTTT.